Below, 9 T cell receptor beta chains from the same sample are listed, as sequenced in a study of blood T cell repertoires in COVID-19. Assay used: immunoSEQ multiplex PCR; TCRdb lists only in-frame clones, some missing. The table records more than 400,000 clones, less than 95% of them present only once. The sequenced sample was PBMCs or T cells enriched from blood (not recorded which). The origin of the receptors is a man aged 18 to 29 who had recovered from COVID-19.

This clone was counted a few times. The chain has TRBV28 and TRBJ1-2; 9 positions agree with TRBD1. Germline values: CDR1 MDHEN, CDR2 SYDVKM. V trimming: 5 bases; J trimming: 8 bases; junction bases outside the gene matches: 15. CDR3 length: 16 amino acids. CDR3 sequence (DNA): TGTGCCAGCAGTCGCCGGGACAGGGCCGTCGGAGGAGGCTACACCTTC. This encodes CASSRRDRAVGGGYTF.

The J gene is TRBJ2-1, the V gene TRBV7-2, with D unresolved. CDR1 is SGHTA and CDR2 is FQGNSA in the germline V gene. V was trimmed by 1 base and J by 8 bases, leaving 12 bases between them. This CDR3 spans 14 amino acids. The CDR3 here is CASSLDPSYYEQFF. CDR3 nucleotides: TGTGCCAGCAGCTTAGATCCTAGTTATTATGAGCAGTTCTTC.

The CDR3 is CASSTLHDRGQPHTF. DNA of the CDR3: TGTGCCAGTAGTACGCTACACGACAGGGGCCAACCACACACCTTC. This chain joins TRBV19 and TRBJ1-2; 8 bases align to TRBD1. V shed 4 bases and J 12 bases; nucleotides not matched to a gene: 16. This CDR3 is built from 15 residues. Germline lookup yields CDR1 LNHDA and CDR2 SQIVND (reference sequence).

This sequence joins TRBV28 and TRBJ2-7; 9 bases agree with TRBD1. The CDR3 consists of 14 residues. Looked up from germline, CDR1 is MDHEN and CDR2 is SYDVKM. V was pared by 5 bases and J by 7 bases, with 9 bases of the junction left unmatched. The CDR3 sequence: CASSAGTGFREQYF. CDR3 coding DNA: TGTGCCAGCAGTGCCGGGACAGGGTTTAGAGAGCAGTACTTC.

The rearrangement joins TRBV19 to TRBJ1-1; D ambiguous. The V gene lost 6 bases and the J gene lost 0 bases, with 11 bases spanning the gap. This CDR3 is built from 14 residues. Germline CDR1 is LNHDA and CDR2 is SQIVND (reference sequence). CDR3 DNA sequence: TGTGCCAGTAGGGGCAGCCCCATGAACACTGAAGCTTTCTTT. It codes for CASRGSPMNTEAFF.

In the case of this clone: The sample contains more than one DNA sequence encoding this CDR3. J is TRBJ1-1 and V is TRBV18; unclear D gene. The CDR3 loop spans 14 amino acids. CDR1 is KGHSH and CDR2 is LQKENI in the germline V gene. Trimming left V 0 bases short and J 1 base short, with 6 bases between. As DNA, the CDR3 is TGTGCCAGCTCACCACCAGGAGGGAACACTGAAGCTTTCTTT. Its translation: CASSPPGGNTEAFF.

The genes are TRBV10-1 and TRBJ1-1; D call uncertain. Per the germline V gene, CDR1 is WNHNN and CDR2 is SYGVQD (reference sequence). V lost 3 bases, J lost 7 bases, and 15 bases lay in between. CDR3 length equals 14 residues. CDR3 region: CASSDSGGNYEAFF. The CDR3 DNA sequence: TGCGCCAGCAGTGATTCAGGAGGGAACTATGAAGCTTTCTTT.

The gene calls are TRBV29-1 and TRBJ2-1; perhaps TRBD2 as D (6 bases). This CDR3 has 17 residues. CDR1 is SQVTM and CDR2 is ANQGSEA in the germline V gene. With 0 bases removed from V and 3 bases from J, the gap between germline ends came to 18 bases. The CDR3 here is CSVEDLPPGGVYNEQFF. The CDR3 DNA reads as TGCAGCGTTGAAGATCTTCCCCCCGGGGGTGTCTACAATGAGCAGTTCTTC.

The J gene is TRBJ1-6, the V gene TRBV7-8; D uncertain. The CDR3 runs 16 residues. CDR1 SGHVS and CDR2 FQNEAQ come from the germline V gene. Trimming left V 5 bases short and J 7 bases short, with 18 bases between. Here the CDR3 DNA reads TGTGCCAGCAGCCGAGGGAGGGAGGGCGTAAATTCACCCCTCCACTTT. Protein: CASSRGREGVNSPLHF. Looking up the rest from reference TRBV7-8 and TRBJ1-6 gives the full variable domain: GAGVSQSPRYKVAKRGQDVALRCDPISGHVSLFWYQQALGQGPEFLTYFQNEAQLDKSGLPSDRFFAERPEGSVSTLKIQRTQQEDSAVYLCASSRGREGVNSPLHFGNGTRLTVT.